These 22 T cell receptor beta chains were all obtained from the same sample, sequenced in a study of T cell responses to AZD1222 COVID-19 vaccine (dated by TCRdb to about 2021). Library generation was performed with the immunoSEQ multiplex PCR assay. TCRdb retrieved this table from immuneACCESS and kept in-frame rearrangements only. Not all clones are present; in checked studies, unresolved V genes account for under half, and no reason is known for the remainder. The sample data list roughly 150,000 clones, and approximately 84% of these were observed just once. Clones ranked in the top ten supply roughly 4.3% of the sample. The intended sense of this specimen's time point label: baseline before first vaccination. The sequenced sample was peripheral blood, obtained on day 0 of AZD1222 vaccination. The receptors stem from an adult in good health.

The CDR3 DNA is TGTGCCAGTAGTATAGATCGGGGGACTAATTCATACTATGGCTACACCTTC. Translating gives CASSIDRGTNSYYGYTF. J is TRBJ1-2 and V is TRBV19; the D gene is possibly TRBD1 (5 bases). CDR1 and CDR2 from the germline V gene are LNHDA and SQIVND (reference sequence). The V and J ends lost 0 bases and 3 bases respectively, with 17 bases between them. This CDR3 has 17 residues.

The chain joins TRBV14 to TRBJ2-7, with D unresolved. V was cut by 5 bases and J by 2 bases, with 10 bases left in between. The CDR3 runs 13 residues. Germline values: CDR1 SGHDN, CDR2 FVKESK. DNA of the CDR3: TGTGCCAGCAGCATCACTGGAACCTACGAGCAGTACTTC. This codes for CASSITGTYEQYF.

The gene calls are TRBV11-2 and TRBJ2-3; possible D gene TRBD2, 7 bases. V shed 4 bases and J shed 4 bases, with 15 bases lying between them. Per the germline V gene, CDR1 is SGHAT and CDR2 is FQNNGV. The CDR3 sequence is 15 residues long. The chain's CDR3 is CASSSRGAGADTQYF. CDR3 bases: TGTGCCAGCAGCTCACGGGGGGCAGGGGCAGATACGCAGTATTTT.

The chain uses TRBV14 and TRBJ1-6; D remains unclear. This CDR3 is 16 amino acids long. Germline-derived CDR1 and CDR2 are SGHDN and FVKESK. The V end was cut by 4 bases, the J end by 0 bases, with 10 bases between. DNA of the CDR3: TGTGCCAGCAGCCCCAAGGCCAGCTCCTATAATTCACCCCTCCACTTT. Translating gives CASSPKASSYNSPLHF.

The CDR3 spells CASSMRRTDRYYGYTF. The CDR3 bases are TGTGCCAGTAGTATGAGGCGAACCGACAGGTACTATGGCTACACCTTC. The chain carries TRBV19 and TRBJ1-2; D is possibly TRBD1 (6 bases). With 3 bases removed from V and 3 bases from J, the gap between germline ends came to 17 bases. Germline values: CDR1 LNHDA, CDR2 SQIVND (reference sequence). This CDR3 comprises 16 residues.

The chain recombines TRBV7-2 with TRBJ1-5; possibly TRBD1 for D (6 bases). The CDR3 runs 17 residues. V was clipped by 5 bases and J by 3 bases, with 20 bases between them. The germline V gene encodes CDR1 SGHTA and CDR2 FQGNSA. The CDR3 sequence: CASSQGGAGIVNQPQHF. In DNA, the CDR3 is TGTGCCAGCAGCCAAGGGGGTGCCGGGATAGTCAATCAGCCCCAGCATTTT.

The table lists this clone with a count of one. The chain carries TRBV5-1 and TRBJ2-7, with a weak D call TRBD1 (5 bases). Germline V gene sequence: CDR1 SGHRS, CDR2 YFSETQ. This CDR3 spans 13 amino acids. V lost 2 bases and J 3 bases, leaving 9 bases between the germline ends. CDR3 amino acids: CASSFQGGYEQYF. The CDR3 bases are TGCGCCAGCAGCTTCCAGGGCGGCTACGAGCAGTACTTC.

This clone was counted a few times. This chain uses TRBV3-1 (or the pseudogene TRBV3-2) with TRBJ1-1; D not certain. This CDR3 comprises 11 residues. With 5 bases removed from V and 7 bases from J, the gap between germline ends came to 8 bases. Germline V CDR1 and CDR2: LGHDT, YNNKEL (reference sequence). The CDR3 nucleotides read TGTGCCAGCAGCAATACCATTGAAGCTTTCTTT. Protein: CASSNTIEAFF.

This clone was counted once. The chain uses TRBV5-4 and TRBJ2-2, with D possibly matching TRBD1 (6 bases). This CDR3 contains 16 residues. Germline V gene sequence: CDR1 SGHNT, CDR2 YYREEE (reference sequence). Trimming stripped 0 bases from V and 3 bases from J, with 12 bases between. The CDR3, as DNA: TGTGCCAGCAGCTTGGCCTCACAGGGATACACCGGGGAGCTGTTTTTT. It yields the protein CASSLASQGYTGELFF.

The rearrangement joins TRBV19 to TRBJ1-5; no definite D call. Trimming cost V 1 base and J 0 bases, with 13 bases left between them. The length of the CDR3 is 17 residues. Germline values: CDR1 LNHDA, CDR2 SQIVND (reference sequence). The CDR3 coding sequence is TGTGCCAGTAGTATAGTACCGGGGTGGCGTAGCAATCAGCCCCAGCATTTT. Amino acids: CASSIVPGWRSNQPQHF.

V gene TRBV27 combines with J gene TRBJ1-1; D is undetermined. The CDR3 has 14 amino acids. Germline loops: CDR1 MNHEY, CDR2 SMNVEV (reference sequence). V dropped 5 bases and J dropped 1 base, with 11 bases sitting between them. The CDR3: CASSAGRENTEAFF. The DNA of the CDR3 is TGTGCCAGCAGTGCTGGACGGGAGAACACTGAAGCTTTCTTT.

The chain employs TRBV3-1 (or the pseudogene TRBV3-2) and TRBJ2-1; no reliable D call. The CDR3 contains 14 residues. Trimming stripped 1 base from V and 10 bases from J, with 14 bases between. Per the germline V gene, CDR1 is LGHDT and CDR2 is YNNKEL (reference sequence). The CDR3, as DNA: TGTGCCAGCAGCCAAGGGGCAGCTAACACCGAGCAGTTCTTC. Protein: CASSQGAANTEQFF.

The chain links TRBV19 to TRBJ1-6; 11 nucleotides line up with TRBD1. The CDR3 consists of 19 residues. The V gene's germline CDR1 is LNHDA and CDR2 SQIVND (reference sequence). Germline trimming cut 8 bases from V and 2 bases from J; bases unmatched to any gene: 14. CDR3: CASQTGQGALRTYNSPLHF. DNA of the CDR3: TGTGCCAGTCAGACCGGACAGGGGGCTTTGAGGACCTATAATTCACCCCTCCACTTT.

CDR3 in DNA: TGTGCCAGCAGCTTTGAAGGACTACTGGGGATGGGAGGCTACACCTTC. Protein sequence: CASSFEGLLGMGGYTF. The V gene is TRBV7-9, the J gene TRBJ1-2; the D is unclear. This CDR3 region has 16 residues. Germline CDR1 reads SEHNR; CDR2 reads FQNEAQ (reference sequence). Trimming pared 3 bases from V and 8 bases from J, leaving 22 bases between.

V usage is TRBV3-1 (or the pseudogene TRBV3-2) and J usage is TRBJ1-3; D remains ambiguous. The CDR3 spans 14 residues. In germline, CDR1 is LGHDT, CDR2 YNNKEL (reference sequence). Trimming left V 3 bases short and J 0 bases short, with 6 bases between. The CDR3 DNA follows: TGTGCCAGCAGCCAGCGGATCTCTGGAAACACCATATATTTT. It is translated as CASSQRISGNTIYF.

This sequence joins TRBV24-1 and TRBJ1-1, with D perhaps TRBD1 (5 bases). Germline values: CDR1 KGHDR, CDR2 SFDVKD. With 5 bases removed from V and 1 base from J, the gap between germline ends came to 10 bases. The CDR3 has 14 amino acids. DNA for the CDR3: TGTGCCACCAGTGTAGGCGGGGCGAACACTGAAGCTTTCTTT. Its protein product is CATSVGGANTEAFF.

Written as DNA, the CDR3 is TGCGCCAGCAGCTTGGAGTCAGGGGCCACAGATACGCAGTATTTT. Translation: CASSLESGATDTQYF. The rearrangement uses TRBV5-1 and TRBJ2-3; a weak D match, TRBD1 (6 bases). The CDR3 sequence is 15 residues long. Germline assignment: CDR1 SGHRS and CDR2 YFSETQ. With 0 bases removed from V and 2 bases from J, the gap between germline ends came to 10 bases.

The chain joins TRBV18 to TRBJ1-3, with a tentative D call TRBD1 (5 bases). V was trimmed by 6 bases and J by 2 bases, leaving 14 bases between them. This CDR3 is 15 amino acids long. Germline V gene lookup returns CDR1 KGHSH and CDR2 LQKENI. The CDR3 coding sequence is TGTGCCAGCTCCCCCGACAGAGGGCCTGGAAACACCATATATTTT. This encodes CASSPDRGPGNTIYF.

The count of this clone is one. The rearrangement links TRBV6-6 to TRBJ1-2; D uncertain. Germline lookup yields CDR1 MNHNY and CDR2 SVGAGI (reference sequence). The CDR3 is 13 residues long. Trimming removed 6 bases from V and 7 bases from J, with 15 bases in between. The CDR3: CASRRRARPGYTF. The CDR3 nucleotides read TGTGCCAGCAGACGACGGGCTCGCCCTGGCTACACCTTC.

For the CDR3, the DNA is TGTGCCAGCAGCGGGGGTCCCGCCGGGACAGCTGATTCACCCCTCCACTTT. As protein: CASSGGPAGTADSPLHF. The genes are TRBV9 and TRBJ1-6; 7 nucleotides align to TRBD1. The germline V gene has CDR1 SGDLS and CDR2 YYNGEE. The CDR3 spans 17 residues. J gave up 8 bases and V 3 bases, and 14 bases lay outside the gene matches.

The rearrangement uses TRBV2 and TRBJ1-5; no definite D call. The CDR3 contains 12 residues. V dropped 4 bases and J dropped 9 bases, with 10 bases sitting between them. The V gene's germline CDR1 is SNHLY and CDR2 FYNNEI. In nucleotides, the CDR3 is TGTGCCAGCAGTGTTCGGAGGTGGCCCCAGCATTTT. The encoded protein is CASSVRRWPQHF.

CDR3 sequence reads: CASSLAQGEQYF. The CDR3 DNA follows: TGTGCCAGCAGCTTAGCGCAGGGCGAGCAGTACTTC. The gene calls are TRBV7-8 and TRBJ2-7, with D perhaps matching TRBD1 (5 bases). Germline V CDR1 and CDR2: SGHVS, FQNEAQ. The CDR3 loop spans 12 amino acids. The germline V and J ends were trimmed by 0 bases and 6 bases, with 6 bases remaining between them.